Sequencing of this T cell receptor (beta chain) was carried out in a study of T cells in Graves' hyperthyroidism and ophthalmopathy (dated by TCRdb to between 2019 and 2020). Some background on the complete study: TCR V-J signatures able to tell the groups apart were searched for in a discovery cohort of around 95 patients, of whom roughly 42 had Graves' ophthalmopathy and roughly 57 had stable Graves' hyperthyroidism. The 100 or so discovery patients were divided at random into training and test sets in a 7:3 ratio. In six Graves' hyperthyroidism patients, the study also compared T-cell repertoires from thyroid tissue with T-cell repertoires from blood. Once sampling was done, hyperthyroidism patients were given methimazole at a starting dose of 30 mg daily, whereas ophthalmopathy patients were given high-dose intravenous methylprednisolone. The paper describes TCR Vbeta CDR3 sequencing of 135 peripheral blood samples, made up of 43 ophthalmopathy patients, approximately 73 hyperthyroidism patients and 17 progressor patients. An independent validation cohort of under 20 hyperthyroidism patients and about 16 patients who later progressed to ophthalmopathy tested prospective prediction of ophthalmopathy. Summary of the overall study and its limitations: Most expanded thyroid clonotypes (frequency above 0.001) were also detected in blood, suggesting blood repertoires may reflect thyroid immune responses. In cross-validation, a model built on a 13 V-J signature told ophthalmopathy apart from stable hyperthyroidism with 87.88% sensitivity and about 81% specificity, and in testing the same model reached 80%/75%. In validation, the model predicted progression to ophthalmopathy with approximately 69% sensitivity and 72% to 75% specificity, a median of approximately 6.7 months before onset. No statistical method was used to set the sample size in advance, and investigators knew the group allocation.

V trim: 5 bases; J trim: 2 bases; unmatched bases: 4. CDR1 and CDR2, looked up from the germline V gene (reference sequence), are LNHDA and SQIVND. The CDR3 measures 15 amino acids from cysteine to phenylalanine. The sequence is cut down to CDR3 DNA, 45 bases in frame from base 1. The study excluded patients with uncontrolled infections, other autoimmune diseases, pregnancy or lactation. Clinical symptoms, serum thyroxine and TRAb, thyroid ultrasound, and orbital computed tomography formed the basis for the diagnoses. Total RNA was extracted using Trizol reagent, and RNA quality was assessed on an Agilent 2100 Bioanalyzer. This clonotype was recorded many times. Its binding antigen is unknown. The input lacks base qualities; no much larger clone sits a single base away. Amplification of TCR beta CDR3 regions was carried out from RNA transcripts. A first-round RT-PCR of the TCR CDR3 used the HTBI primer set with the Qiagen OneStep RT-PCR kit. Libraries were constructed in a second round of multiplex PCR, after which size selection and purification were carried out. Libraries were sequenced paired-end with 100 bp reads on an Illumina HiSeq2000. In the authors' own workflow: SOAPnuke was used to process the raw data, removing reads that contained adapters or uncalled bases, had a mean Phred below 15, or lacked an exact match to the constant primer or identifier. COPE v1.2.5 was used to merge high-quality paired reads, and clonotypes were defined as unique nucleotide sequences. Clonotypes were aligned to IMGT TRBV, TRBD and TRBJ reference segments using MiTCR v1.1. The analysis was restricted to V-J combinations with a frequency above 0.0001, which together covered 99% to 99.2% of the repertoires. The TCS score was defined as the ratio of F50 (clonal expansion) to E x V (chaos), calculated using BLOSUM62-based TCRdist between CDR3 peptides within each V-J. Welch's t-statistics and random forest reduced around 510 V-J features to around 14, which were used in a naive Bayes classifier (R e1071). Thyroid-blood repertoire similarity was quantified with the Morisita-Horn index. TCRdb trimmed the raw reads at Q25, called clones with MiXCR and kept productive beta chains. Every entry covers one CDR3 protein and lists the most common genes and DNA from its rows. These V and J calls derive from TCRdb rather than the authors' analysis. This sample has 540,000 or so distinct CDR3 sequences in its table, and around 46% of those were observed once. Around a fifth of the sample is taken by the ten largest.

Specimen: peripheral blood or thyroid tissue (not recorded which). The TCR originated in an adult woman with Graves' disease, either hyperthyroidism or ophthalmopathy (not recorded which). The rearranged chain carries TRBV19 and TRBJ1-5; a stretch of 9 junction bases matches TRBD1. The sequenced DNA: TGTGCCAGTAGTTCCCGGACAGGGGGCAATCAGCCCCAGCATTTT. Translated, this gives CASSSRTGGNQPQHF.